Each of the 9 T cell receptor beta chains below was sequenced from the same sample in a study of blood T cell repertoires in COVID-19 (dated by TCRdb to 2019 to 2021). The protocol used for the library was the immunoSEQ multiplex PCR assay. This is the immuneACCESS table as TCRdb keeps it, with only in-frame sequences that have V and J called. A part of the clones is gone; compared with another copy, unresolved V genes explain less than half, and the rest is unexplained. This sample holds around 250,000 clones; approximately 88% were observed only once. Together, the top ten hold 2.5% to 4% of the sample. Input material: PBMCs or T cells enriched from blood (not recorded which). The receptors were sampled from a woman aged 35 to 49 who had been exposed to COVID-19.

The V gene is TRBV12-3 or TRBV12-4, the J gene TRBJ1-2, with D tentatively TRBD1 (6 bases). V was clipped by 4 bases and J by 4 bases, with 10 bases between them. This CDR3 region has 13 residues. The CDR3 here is CASSSGTLYGYTF. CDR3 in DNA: TGTGCCAGCAGTTCCGGGACACTCTATGGCTACACCTTC.

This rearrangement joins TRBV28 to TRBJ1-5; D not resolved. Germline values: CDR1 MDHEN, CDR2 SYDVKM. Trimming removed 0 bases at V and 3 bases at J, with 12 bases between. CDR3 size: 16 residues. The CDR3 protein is CASSLWGRYDNQPQHF. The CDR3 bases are TGTGCCAGCAGTTTATGGGGGAGGTATGACAATCAGCCCCAGCATTTT.

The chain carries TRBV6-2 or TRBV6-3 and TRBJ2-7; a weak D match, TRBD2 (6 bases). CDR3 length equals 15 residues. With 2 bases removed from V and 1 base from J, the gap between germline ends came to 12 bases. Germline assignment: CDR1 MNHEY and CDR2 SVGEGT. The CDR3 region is CASSYGGSGSYEQYF. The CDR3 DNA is TGTGCCAGCAGTTACGGAGGGTCGGGGTCCTACGAGCAGTACTTC.

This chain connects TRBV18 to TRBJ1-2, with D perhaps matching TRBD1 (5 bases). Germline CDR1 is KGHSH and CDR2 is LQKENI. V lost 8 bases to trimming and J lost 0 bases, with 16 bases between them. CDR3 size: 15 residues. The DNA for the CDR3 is TGTGCCAGCACAACAGCGACAGAAGCTAACTATGGCTACACCTTC. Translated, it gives CASTTATEANYGYTF.

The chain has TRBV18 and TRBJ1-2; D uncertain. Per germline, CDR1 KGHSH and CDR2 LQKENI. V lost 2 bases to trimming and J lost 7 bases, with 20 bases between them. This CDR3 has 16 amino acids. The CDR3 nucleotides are TGTGCCAGCTCACCAAATGTAGGGAGCGGAATAGGTGGCTACACCTTC. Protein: CASSPNVGSGIGGYTF.

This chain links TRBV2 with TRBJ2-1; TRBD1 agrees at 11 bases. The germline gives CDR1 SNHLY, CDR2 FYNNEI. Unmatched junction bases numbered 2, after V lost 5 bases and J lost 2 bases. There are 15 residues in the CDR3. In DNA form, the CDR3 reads TGTGCCAGCAGTCCGGGACAGGGGGCCTACAATGAGCAGTTCTTC. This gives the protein CASSPGQGAYNEQFF.

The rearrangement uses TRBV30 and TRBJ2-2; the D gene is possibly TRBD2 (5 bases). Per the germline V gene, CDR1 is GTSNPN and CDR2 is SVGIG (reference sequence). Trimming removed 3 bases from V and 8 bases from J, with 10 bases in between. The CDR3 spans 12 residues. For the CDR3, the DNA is TGTGCCTGGAGCCGAGGGATAGGGGAGCTGTTTTTT. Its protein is CAWSRGIGELFF.

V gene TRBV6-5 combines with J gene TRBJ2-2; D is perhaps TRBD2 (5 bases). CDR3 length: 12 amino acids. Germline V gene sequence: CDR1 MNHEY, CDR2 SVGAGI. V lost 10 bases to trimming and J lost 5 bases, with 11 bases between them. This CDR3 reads CATRRETGELFF. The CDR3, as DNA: TGTGCCACCCGCCGGGAAACCGGGGAGCTGTTTTTT.

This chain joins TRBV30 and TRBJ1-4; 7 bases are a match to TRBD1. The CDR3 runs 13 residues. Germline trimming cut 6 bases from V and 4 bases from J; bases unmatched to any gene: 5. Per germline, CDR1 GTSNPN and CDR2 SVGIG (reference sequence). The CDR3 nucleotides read TGTGCCTGTCCCGGGACAGATAATGAAAAACTGTTTTTT. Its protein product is CACPGTDNEKLFF.